Presented here are 8 T cell receptor beta chains from one specimen sequenced in a study of blood T cell repertoires in COVID-19. Sequencing used immunoSEQ multiplex PCR; TCRdb keeps in-frame clones, though not all of them. The data contain under 300,000 clones, about nine tenths of them singletons. Sequenced sample: peripheral blood. The receptors stem from a woman in her thirties or forties with acute or convalescent COVID-19.

This chain links TRBV10-2 with TRBJ1-1, with a tentative D call TRBD1 (6 bases). In germline, CDR1 is WSHSY, CDR2 SAAADI. Trimming pared 3 bases from V and 5 bases from J, leaving 13 bases between. The CDR3 is made up of 14 amino acids. Here the CDR3 reads CASSDWGRGTEAFF. The CDR3 bases are TGCGCCAGCAGTGATTGGGGGCGAGGTACTGAAGCTTTCTTT.

This sequence joins TRBV30 and TRBJ1-2, with a weak D call TRBD1 (6 bases). The CDR3 spans 16 residues. CDR1 and CDR2 (germline): GTSNPN, SVGIG (reference sequence). With 2 bases removed from V and 3 bases from J, the gap between germline ends came to 19 bases. The CDR3 reads CAWSSKGTYLYYGYTF. The DNA for the CDR3 is TGTGCCTGGAGTTCAAAGGGGACATATCTATACTATGGCTACACCTTC.

The J gene is TRBJ1-2, the V gene TRBV7-8; no clear D. Looked up from germline, CDR1 is SGHVS and CDR2 is FQNEAQ. With 5 bases removed from V and 4 bases from J, the gap between germline ends came to 11 bases. This CDR3 has 13 amino acids. The CDR3 region has the DNA TGTGCCAGCAGCCCCCTAGGACTCTATGGCTACACCTTC. Translated, it gives CASSPLGLYGYTF.

Comment on this clone: Distinct nucleotide sequences in the sample also encode this CDR3. The chain uses TRBV5-1 and TRBJ2-3, with D perhaps TRBD2 (7 bases). V was cut by 0 bases and J by 4 bases, with 12 bases left in between. Germline CDR1 SGHRS, CDR2 YFSETQ. The CDR3 has 15 amino acids. CDR3 coding DNA: TGCGCCAGCAGCTTGGCGGGGGGCGGGGCAGATACGCAGTATTTT. Protein: CASSLAGGGADTQYF. The whole variable domain, filled in from reference TRBV5-1 and TRBJ2-3, reads KAGVTQTPRYLIKTRGQQVTLSCSPISGHRSVSWYQQTPGQGLQFLFEYFSETQRNKGNFPGRFSGRQFSNSRSEMNVSTLELGDSALYLCASSLAGGGADTQYFGPGTRLTVL.

In its sample, this clone was seen a few times. This chain joins TRBV5-6 and TRBJ2-5; possible D gene TRBD1, 6 bases. CDR1 and CDR2 from the germline V gene are SGHDT and YYEEEE. Trimming shortened V by 0 bases and J by 5 bases, and 8 bases separated the two germline ends. The length of the CDR3 is 13 residues. CDR3 in DNA: TGTGCCAGCAGCTTGGCAGGGGTTGAGACCCAGTACTTC. It translates to CASSLAGVETQYF. Using reference TRBV5-6 and TRBJ2-5 for the parts outside the CDR3, the full variable domain is DAGVTQSPTHLIKTRGQQVTLRCSPKSGHDTVSWYQQALGQGPQFIFQYYEEEERQRGNFPDRFSGHQFPNYSSELNVNALLLGDSALYLCASSLAGVETQYFGPGTRLLVL.

The CDR3 here is CASSLFQGGYTF. CDR3 nucleotides: TGCGCCAGCAGCTTATTCCAGGGCGGCTACACCTTC. The chain carries TRBV5-1 and TRBJ1-2; possibly TRBD1 for D (5 bases). CDR1 and CDR2 from the germline V gene are SGHRS and YFSETQ. The CDR3 loop spans 12 amino acids. V lost 2 bases and J lost 8, with 10 bases in between.

This clone was seen a handful of times. The genes are TRBV4-2 and TRBJ1-2; TRBD1 matches 9 bases. Germline-derived CDR1 and CDR2 are LGHNA and YNFKEQ. The length of the CDR3 is 18 residues. Germline trimming cut 0 bases from V and 6 bases from J; bases unmatched to any gene: 14. CDR3 sequence (DNA): TGTGCCAGCAGCCAAGAAGGGGGAACTGGACAGGGGAGAAATGGCTACACCTTC. This encodes CASSQEGGTGQGRNGYTF.

V and J are TRBV9 and TRBJ2-2, with 9 bases aligning to TRBD1. Germline V gives CDR1 SGDLS, CDR2 YYNGEE. The CDR3 loop spans 15 amino acids. After removal of 3 bases from V and 6 bases from J, the junction contained 6 bases not matched to a gene. The CDR3 spells CASSDGTGLAGELFF. The DNA of the CDR3 is TGTGCCAGCAGCGATGGGACAGGGCTGGCCGGGGAGCTGTTTTTT.